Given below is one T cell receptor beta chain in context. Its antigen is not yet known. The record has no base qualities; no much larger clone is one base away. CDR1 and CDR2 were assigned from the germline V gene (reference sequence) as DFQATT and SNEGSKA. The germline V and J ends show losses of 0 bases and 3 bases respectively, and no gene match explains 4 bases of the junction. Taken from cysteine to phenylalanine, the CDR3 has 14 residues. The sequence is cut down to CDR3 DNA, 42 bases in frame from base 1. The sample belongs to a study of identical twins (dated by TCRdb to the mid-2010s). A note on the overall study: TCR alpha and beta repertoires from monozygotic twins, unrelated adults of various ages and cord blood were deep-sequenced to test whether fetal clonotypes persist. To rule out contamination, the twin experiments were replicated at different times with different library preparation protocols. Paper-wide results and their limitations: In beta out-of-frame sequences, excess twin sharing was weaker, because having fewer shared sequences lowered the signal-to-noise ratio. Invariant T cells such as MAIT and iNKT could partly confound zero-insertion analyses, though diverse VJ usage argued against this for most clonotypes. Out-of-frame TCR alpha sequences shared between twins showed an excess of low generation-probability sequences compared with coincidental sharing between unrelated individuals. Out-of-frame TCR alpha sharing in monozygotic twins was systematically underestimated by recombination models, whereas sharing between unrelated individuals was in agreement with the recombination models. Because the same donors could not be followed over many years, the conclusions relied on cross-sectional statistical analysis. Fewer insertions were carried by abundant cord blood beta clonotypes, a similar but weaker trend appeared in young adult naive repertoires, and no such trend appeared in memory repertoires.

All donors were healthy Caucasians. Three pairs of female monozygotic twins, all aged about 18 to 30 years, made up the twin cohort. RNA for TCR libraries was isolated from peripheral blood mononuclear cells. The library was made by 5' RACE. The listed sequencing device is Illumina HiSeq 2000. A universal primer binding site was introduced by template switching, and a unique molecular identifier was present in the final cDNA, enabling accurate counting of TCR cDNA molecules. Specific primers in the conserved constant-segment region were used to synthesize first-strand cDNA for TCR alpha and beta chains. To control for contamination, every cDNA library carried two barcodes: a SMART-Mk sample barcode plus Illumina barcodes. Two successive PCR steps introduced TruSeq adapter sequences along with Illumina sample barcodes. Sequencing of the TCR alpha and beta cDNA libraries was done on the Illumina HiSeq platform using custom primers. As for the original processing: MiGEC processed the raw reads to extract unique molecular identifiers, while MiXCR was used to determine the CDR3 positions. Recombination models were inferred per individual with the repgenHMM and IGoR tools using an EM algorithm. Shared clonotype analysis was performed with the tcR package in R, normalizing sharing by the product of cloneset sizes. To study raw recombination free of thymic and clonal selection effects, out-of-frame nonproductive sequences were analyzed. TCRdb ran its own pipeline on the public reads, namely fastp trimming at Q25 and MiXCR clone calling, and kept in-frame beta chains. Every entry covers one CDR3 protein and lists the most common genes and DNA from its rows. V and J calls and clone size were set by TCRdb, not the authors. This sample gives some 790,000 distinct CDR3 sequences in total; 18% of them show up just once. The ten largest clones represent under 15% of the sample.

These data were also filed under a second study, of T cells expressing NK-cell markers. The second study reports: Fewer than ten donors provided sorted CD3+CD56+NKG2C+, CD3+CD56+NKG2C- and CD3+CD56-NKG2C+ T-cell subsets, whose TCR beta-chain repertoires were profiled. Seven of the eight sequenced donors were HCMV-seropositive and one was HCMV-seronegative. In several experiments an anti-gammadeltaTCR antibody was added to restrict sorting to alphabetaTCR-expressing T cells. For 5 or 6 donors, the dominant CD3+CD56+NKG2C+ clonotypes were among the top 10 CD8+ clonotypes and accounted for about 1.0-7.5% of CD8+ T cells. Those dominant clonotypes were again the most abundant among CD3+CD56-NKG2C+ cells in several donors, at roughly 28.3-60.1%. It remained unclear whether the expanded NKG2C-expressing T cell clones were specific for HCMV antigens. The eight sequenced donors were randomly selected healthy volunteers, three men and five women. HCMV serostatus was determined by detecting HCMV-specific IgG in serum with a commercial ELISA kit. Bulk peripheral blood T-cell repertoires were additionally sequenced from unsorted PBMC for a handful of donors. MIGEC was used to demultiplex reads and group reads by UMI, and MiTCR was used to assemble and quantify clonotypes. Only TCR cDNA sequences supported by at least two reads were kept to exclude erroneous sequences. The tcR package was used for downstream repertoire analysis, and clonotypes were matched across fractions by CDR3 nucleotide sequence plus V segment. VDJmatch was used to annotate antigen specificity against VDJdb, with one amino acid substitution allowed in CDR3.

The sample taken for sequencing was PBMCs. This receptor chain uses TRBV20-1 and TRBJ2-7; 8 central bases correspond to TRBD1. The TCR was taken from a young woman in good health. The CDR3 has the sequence CSARDPQGGYEQYF. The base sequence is TGCAGTGCTAGAGATCCACAGGGGGGCTACGAGCAGTACTTC.